Listed below are T cell receptor beta chains from one sample, sequenced in a study of blood T cell repertoires in COVID-19. Data came from immunoSEQ multiplex PCR; TCRdb stores just in-frame clones and leaves some out. This sample has 340,000 or so clones, with around 86% found just once. The source material was peripheral blood. All receptors derive from a man aged 45-65 years with active or convalescent COVID-19. Each CDR3 is given with its conserved first and last residue. The order of the fields is V gene, D gene, clone size, J gene, CDR3 DNA, CDR3 protein. D genes are given only for firm matches. Clone size is shown for a subset of rows, as once, few, many or a class of expanded clone.

TRBV6-5	TRBD1	.	TRBJ1-4	TGTGCCAGCAGTTCGGAGGGGGCCGGTAATGAAAAACTGTTTTTT	CASSSEGAGNEKLFF
TRBV20-1	TRBD2	.	TRBJ2-3	TGCAGTGCTAGTCAGGGAGCGGCTAGCGGGGGGAATAGGCCGCAGTATTTT	CSASQGAASGGNRPQYF
TRBV28	.	.	TRBJ1-5	TGTGCCAGCAGTTATCGGACGGGGCAGCCCCAGCATTTT	CASSYRTGQPQHF
TRBV6-2/TRBV6-3	TRBD2	.	TRBJ2-1	TGTGCCAGCAGCTCTCTTGCGTTTAGCGGGGACAACAATGAGCAGTTCTTC	CASSSLAFSGDNNEQFF
TRBV2	.	once	TRBJ2-3	TGTGCCAGCAGGATCCTGTACCCCACAGAGTCTAGCACAGATACGCAGTATTTT	CASRILYPTESSTDTQYF
TRBV18	TRBD2	.	TRBJ2-1	TGTGCCAGCTCACCAATGGGGACTAGCAAGAATGAGCAGTTCTTC	CASSPMGTSKNEQFF
TRBV21-1	.	.	TRBJ1-6	TGTGCCAGCAGCAACGCCTCGGACAGGGAAGGCTATAATTCACCCCTCCACTTT	CASSNASDREGYNSPLHF
TRBV2	.	.	TRBJ2-1	TGTGCCAGCAGGGGAGACTACAATGAGCAGTTCTTC	CASRGDYNEQFF
TRBV5-4	.	.	TRBJ2-1	TGTGCCAGCAGCCTACACCCTCTGGGGGGTGAGCAGTTCTTC	CASSLHPLGGEQFF
TRBV28	TRBD2	.	TRBJ2-2	TGTGCCAGCACCGCGGGACTAGCGGGGCTCGCGAACACCGGGGAGCTGTTTTTT	CASTAGLAGLANTGELFF
TRBV30	.	.	TRBJ1-2	TGTGCCTGGAGTGTAGGCCCGGGGGGCTACACCTTC	CAWSVGPGGYTF
TRBV25-1	.	.	TRBJ2-3	TGTGCCAGCACCCCCAGGGGCCAAGGGATAGATACGCAGTATTTT	CASTPRGQGIDTQYF
TRBV28	TRBD1	.	TRBJ2-2	TGTGCCAGCAGTTTTTCAGGACAGGGGTCCACCGGGGAGCTGTTTTTT	CASSFSGQGSTGELFF
TRBV5-5	TRBD2	once	TRBJ2-3	TGTGCCAGCAGCAGGGGACTAGCGGGGCCATGGGAAGATACGCAGTATTTT	CASSRGLAGPWEDTQYF
TRBV2	TRBD1	.	TRBJ1-2	TGTGCCAGCAGCGCCCAGGGACAGGGGGACTACACCTTC	CASSAQGQGDYTF
TRBV4-2	TRBD2	.	TRBJ2-1	TGTGCCAGCAGCCAGGAGGCCCTTCTAGCGGGGGGGTACATCGAGCAGTTCTTC	CASSQEALLAGGYIEQFF
TRBV18	TRBD2	.	TRBJ2-7	TGTGCCAGCTCACCCGGGGGGACTAGCGGCTACGAGCAGTACTTC	CASSPGGTSGYEQYF
TRBV2	.	many	TRBJ1-6	TGTGCCAGCAGTATTCGGACAGTTTTCTCCTATAATTCACCCCTCCACTTT	CASSIRTVFSYNSPLHF
TRBV1	.	.	TRBJ2-3	TGCACCAGCAGCCAAGGGGCAGGGCCACCTACCCTTCTGAGCACAGATACGCAGTATTTT	CTSSQGAGPPTLLSTDTQYF
TRBV11-3	.	.	TRBJ1-1	TGTGCCAGCAGCCCACCCGACAAACCCACTGAAGCTTTCTTT	CASSPPDKPTEAFF
TRBV6-6	.	.	TRBJ1-5	TGTGCCAGCAGTAACCGGGAGACTGGCAATCAGCCCCAGCATTTT	CASSNRETGNQPQHF
TRBV3-1/TRBV3-2	.	.	TRBJ2-7	TGTGCCAGCAGCCACTCCTCCTACGAGCAGTACTTC	CASSHSSYEQYF